The clone carrying this T cell receptor beta chain was recorded a few times. What it binds is unknown. The PCR ran on 60 Vbeta and 13 Jbeta primers. In the authors' methods: Later reanalysis found roughly 80 million unique TCR beta chains, 10 million to 14 million of them shared. Libraries were prepared by immunoSEQ multiplex PCR; TCRdb keeps only in-frame clonotypes and omits some of them. The V and J calls and clone size were taken over from that table, and D and trimming were inferred from the DNA. The table includes around 130,000 clones, 55% to 75% detected once. The sample is drawn from a study of cytomegalovirus exposure and HLA in healthy donors. Study-level findings and limits: A later analysis found that most CMV-associated TCR beta chains appeared HLA-restricted.

CDR1 and CDR2 (germline): SGHTA, FQGNSA. With V trimmed by 4 bases and J by 3 bases, 6 bases remained unmatched. CDR3 size: 15 residues. V gene TRBV7-2 combines with J gene TRBJ2-7; the match to TRBD2 covers 10 bases. The sample taken for sequencing was PBMCs. The TCR originated in a man under 40 in good health and CMV-seropositive. The CDR3 is CASSWTSGLIYEQYF. CDR3 coding DNA: TGTGCCAGCAGCTGGACTAGCGGCTTAATCTACGAGCAGTACTTC. The whole variable domain, filled in from reference TRBV7-2 and TRBJ2-7, reads GAGVSQSPSNKVTEKGKDVELRCDPISGHTALYWYRQSLGQGLEFLIYFQGNSAPDKSGLPSDRFSAERTGGSVSTLTIQRTQQEDSAVYLCASSWTSGLIYEQYFGPGTRLTVT.